Presented here are 20 T cell receptor beta chains from one specimen sequenced in a study of T cell repertoires in MIS-A myocarditis. Produced via immunoSEQ multiplex PCR; TCRdb's table is partial and in-frame only. Of 10,000 to 12,000 clones in the sample, around 83% are singletons; the top ten hold 25% to 30%. The sample comprised right ventricle heart tissue obtained at autopsy. Every receptor here comes from a man aged 18 to 35 with fulminant myocarditis from multisystem inflammatory syndrome in adults (MIS-A) after COVID-19.

The chain has TRBV4-1 and TRBJ1-6; 8 bases agree with TRBD1. V gave up 1 base and J gave up 2 bases; unmatched junction bases: 1. This CDR3 is built from 16 residues. In germline, CDR1 is MGHRA, CDR2 YSYEKL. CDR3: CASSQGGQAYNSPLHF. The CDR3 DNA reads TGCGCCAGCAGCCAAGGGGGACAGGCCTATAATTCACCCCTCCACTTT.

The chain combines TRBV7-6 with TRBJ2-7; 9 bases agree with TRBD1. The germline V gene has CDR1 SGHVS and CDR2 FNYEAQ. V lost 6 bases and J lost 4; bases outside the gene matches: 10. There are 15 residues in the CDR3. The CDR3 DNA sequence: TGTGCCAGCAGAAATACCGGGACAGGGAATTACGAGCAGTACTTC. Translation: CASRNTGTGNYEQYF.

The DNA of the CDR3 is TGTGCCTGGAGTCCTCCATTTGGAAACACCATATATTTT. It encodes CAWSPPFGNTIYF. V and J are TRBV30 and TRBJ1-3; no definite D call. The CDR3 runs to 13 residues. V was trimmed by 2 bases and J by 3 bases, leaving 8 bases between them. Per the germline V gene, CDR1 is GTSNPN and CDR2 is SVGIG (reference sequence). Using reference TRBV30 and TRBJ1-3 for the parts outside the CDR3, the full variable domain is SQTIHQWPATLVQPVGSPLSLECTVEGTSNPNLYWYRQAAGRGLQLLFYSVGIGQISSEVPQNLSASRPQDRQFILSSKKLLLSDSGFYLCAWSPPFGNTIYFGEGSWLTVV.

This clone was counted a single time. Being one base from a much bigger clone, this may be a read error. This chain connects TRBV28 to TRBJ1-2, with TRBD1 as a possible D gene (5 bases). The germline gives CDR1 MDHEN, CDR2 SYDVKM. The CDR3 runs 12 residues. The CDR3: CTSSLGQGDYTF. CDR3 coding DNA: TGTACCAGCAGTTTGGGGCAGGGCGACTACACCTTC.

This clone was recorded once. The V and J genes are TRBV3-1 (or the pseudogene TRBV3-2) and TRBJ1-5; tentative D call: TRBD1 (6 bases). Trimming took 2 bases from V and 4 from J, leaving 12 bases between them. CDR3 length equals 15 residues. Germline CDR1 LGHDT, CDR2 YNNKEL (reference sequence). The CDR3 spells CASSQLDSPNQPQHF. CDR3 DNA: TGTGCCAGCAGCCAACTGGACAGCCCAAATCAGCCCCAGCATTTT.

This clone occurred a few times. The chain carries TRBV7-8 and TRBJ1-1, with TRBD1 as a possible D gene (5 bases). CDR3 length: 13 amino acids. Germline-derived CDR1 and CDR2 are SGHVS and FQNEAQ. The V and J ends lost 5 bases and 7 bases respectively, with 14 bases between them. The CDR3 region is CASSTGFMGEAFF. DNA for the CDR3: TGTGCCAGCAGCACAGGATTTATGGGTGAAGCTTTCTTT.

This sequence joins TRBV5-1 and TRBJ2-7; TRBD2 agrees at 8 bases. The CDR3 extends over 14 amino acids. The J segment lost 2 bases and the V segment lost 3 bases, leaving 4 bases of the junction unmatched. Germline V gives CDR1 SGHRS, CDR2 YFSETQ. Here the CDR3 reads CASSSLAGTYEQYF. DNA for the CDR3: TGCGCCAGCAGCTCCTTAGCGGGAACCTACGAGCAGTACTTC. Filled out from reference TRBV5-1 and TRBJ2-7, the complete variable domain reads KAGVTQTPRYLIKTRGQQVTLSCSPISGHRSVSWYQQTPGQGLQFLFEYFSETQRNKGNFPGRFSGRQFSNSRSEMNVSTLELGDSALYLCASSSLAGTYEQYFGPGTRLTVT.

The chain is built from TRBV27 and TRBJ2-3, with D perhaps TRBD2 (6 bases). The CDR3 has 13 amino acids. Trimming pared 9 bases from V and 4 bases from J, leaving 14 bases between. The V gene's germline CDR1 is MNHEY and CDR2 SMNVEV (reference sequence). The CDR3 DNA reads as TGTGCCAGTAAACAGCGGGCGTCAGATACGCAGTATTTT. Translation gives CASKQRASDTQYF.

The chain has TRBV5-5 and TRBJ2-7, with TRBD2 as a possible D gene (6 bases). The germline gives CDR1 SGHKS, CDR2 YYEKEE (reference sequence). There are 15 residues in the CDR3. V lost 6 bases, J lost 2 bases, and 18 bases lay in between. This CDR3 is CASTHYRTGAYEQYF. CDR3 DNA sequence: TGTGCCAGCACCCACTACCGGACGGGGGCCTACGAGCAGTACTTC. Supplemented by reference TRBV5-5 and TRBJ2-7, the full variable domain reads DAGVTQSPTHLIKTRGQQVTLRCSPISGHKSVSWYQQVLGQGPQFIFQYYEKEERGRGNFPDRFSARQFPNYSSELNVNALLLGDSALYLCASTHYRTGAYEQYFGPGTRLTVT.

The CDR3 DNA sequence: TGTGCCAGCAGTTCTATCCCCCTGACAGGGAAAGACACTGAAGCTTTCTTT. Its translation: CASSSIPLTGKDTEAFF. The chain joins TRBV28 to TRBJ1-1, with 7 bases that match TRBD1. The ends lost 4 bases at V and 3 bases at J; junction bases unmatched: 14. The CDR3 sequence is 17 residues long. The germline CDR1 and CDR2 sequences are MDHEN and SYDVKM.

The gene calls are TRBV3-1 (or the pseudogene TRBV3-2) and TRBJ2-1, with 7 bases fitting TRBD2. Germline V gives CDR1 LGHDT, CDR2 YNNKEL (reference sequence). V lost 3 bases, J lost 8 bases, and 10 bases stayed unmatched. The CDR3 runs 15 residues. CDR3 DNA: TGTGCCAGCAGCCAGACCTACGAAGCGGGGTATGAGCAGTTCTTC. Its translation is CASSQTYEAGYEQFF.

The V call is TRBV5-5, the J call TRBJ1-5; D is uncertain. Per germline, CDR1 SGHKS and CDR2 YYEKEE (reference sequence). V shed 4 bases and J shed 0 bases, with 14 bases lying between them. This CDR3 is 16 amino acids long. The CDR3 protein is CASSPETPYSNQPQHF. Here the CDR3 DNA reads TGTGCCAGCAGCCCCGAGACACCATATAGCAATCAGCCCCAGCATTTT.

This chain uses TRBV7-9 with TRBJ1-1, with TRBD1 as a possible D gene (6 bases). CDR3 length: 14 amino acids. Trimming left V 5 bases short and J 1 base short, with 11 bases between. Germline loops: CDR1 SEHNR, CDR2 FQNEAQ (reference sequence). The CDR3 DNA reads as TGTGCCAGCAGCCCCCAGGGGAGGAACACTGAAGCTTTCTTT. It translates to CASSPQGRNTEAFF.

The chain recombines TRBV2 with TRBJ1-2; TRBD1 agrees at 7 bases. V trimming: 5 bases; J trimming: 7 bases; junction bases outside the gene matches: 7. The germline V gene encodes CDR1 SNHLY and CDR2 FYNNEI. CDR3 length: 13 residues. The CDR3 DNA sequence: TGTGCCAGCAGTACCGACAGGGTGATTGGCTACACCTTC. This sequence encodes CASSTDRVIGYTF.

The chain is built from TRBV7-9 and TRBJ2-1, with D perhaps TRBD1 or TRBD2 (6 bases each). This CDR3 is 11 amino acids long. Trimming removed 10 bases from V and 7 bases from J, with 11 bases in between. CDR1 is SEHNR and CDR2 is FQNEAQ in the germline V gene (reference sequence). The DNA for the CDR3 is TGTGCCACCCAAGGGGGGAATGAGCAGTTCTTC. This translates into CATQGGNEQFF.

The chain carries TRBV5-1 and TRBJ1-2; D is unclear. The V gene's germline CDR1 is SGHRS and CDR2 YFSETQ. V was pared by 3 bases and J by 7 bases, with 13 bases between. The CDR3 runs 13 residues. Here the CDR3 reads CASSSTGQSGYTF. CDR3 in DNA: TGCGCCAGCAGCTCGACGGGTCAGTCTGGCTACACCTTC.

The rearrangement links TRBV2 to TRBJ2-7, with D possibly being TRBD1 or TRBD2 (5 bases each). Per the germline V gene, CDR1 is SNHLY and CDR2 is FYNNEI. Trimming took off 7 bases at V and 1 base at J, with 11 bases between the two ends. The CDR3 runs 13 residues. The CDR3 spells CASTRDDSYEQYF. CDR3 DNA: TGTGCCAGCACTCGGGACGATTCCTACGAGCAGTACTTC. The variable domain in full, completed from reference TRBV2 and TRBJ2-7, reads EPEVTQTPSHQVTQMGQEVILRCVPISNHLYFYWYRQILGQKVEFLVSFYNNEISEKSEIFDDQFSVERPDGSNFTLKIRSTKLEDSAMYFCASTRDDSYEQYFGPGTRLTVT.

The chain uses TRBV2 and TRBJ1-2, with TRBD1 as a possible D gene (6 bases). Germline CDR1 and CDR2: SNHLY and FYNNEI. The V gene lost 8 bases and the J gene lost 4 bases, with 14 bases spanning the gap. This CDR3 has 13 residues. The CDR3 bases are TGTGCCAGCCTTGACAGGACCCTCTATGGCTACACCTTC. Protein sequence: CASLDRTLYGYTF.

J is TRBJ1-6 and V is TRBV15; D gene unclear. Germline values: CDR1 LNHNV, CDR2 YYDKDF (reference sequence). The germline V and J ends were trimmed by 0 bases and 9 bases, with 12 bases remaining between them. The CDR3 has 15 amino acids. CDR3 region: CATSRDVPPVSPLHF. As DNA, the CDR3 is TGTGCCACCAGCAGAGATGTTCCGCCCGTTTCACCCCTCCACTTT.

In its sample, this clone was seen once. The rearrangement joins TRBV4-3 to TRBJ1-1; D may be TRBD1 (6 bases). This CDR3 has 14 residues. Per germline, CDR1 LGHNA and CDR2 YSLEER. V lost 4 bases and J 6 bases, leaving 15 bases between the germline ends. The CDR3 region has the DNA TGCGCCAGCAGCCTATATACAGGGAGTGCTGAAGCTTTCTTT. Translation gives CASSLYTGSAEAFF.